A selection of T cell receptor beta chains follows, all from one sample in a study of T cells after yellow fever vaccination. TCRdb re-analysed the 5' RACE reads in MiXCR, keeping a single row per CDR3 protein. The sample has hundreds of thousands of distinct CDR3 sequences; 8.5% to 9% are singletons. The input for sequencing was PBMCs, taken on the day of the first yellow fever vaccination. Receptors were obtained from a man aged 18-30 years who received the YFV17D yellow fever vaccine. Each CDR3 is given with its conserved first and last residue. The order of the fields is J gene, D gene, V gene, clone size, CDR3 DNA, CDR3 protein. The D gene is left open where the match is weak. The size of a clone is reported for some rows only, either as once, few or many, or as a class for expanded clones.

TRBJ2-6 | TRBD1 | TRBV5-1 | few | TGCGCCAGCAGCCACGGGACAGGGGGCGCTGGGGCCAACGTCCTGACTTTC | CASSHGTGGAGANVLTF
TRBJ1-5 | TRBD1 | TRBV18 | few | TGTGCCAGCTCCCAGACAGGGGCTGACAATCAGCCCCAGCATTTT | CASSQTGADNQPQHF
TRBJ2-3 | TRBD2 | TRBV5-1 | . | TGCGCCAGCAGCTTGGGAACCGGACTAGCGGACACAGATACGCAGTATTTT | CASSLGTGLADTDTQYF
TRBJ1-5 | . | TRBV30 | . | TGTGCCTGGAGGCGGGGAGACAATCAGCCCCAGCATTTT | CAWRRGDNQPQHF
TRBJ2-7 | TRBD1 | TRBV6-2/TRBV6-3 | few | TGTGCCAGCAGTGCAGGGGGCGCTCCCCCCTACGAGCAGTACTTC | CASSAGGAPPYEQYF
TRBJ2-4 | . | TRBV6-2/TRBV6-3 | few | TGTGCCAGCAGTTCAGGGGTCATTCAGTACTTC | CASSSGVIQYF
TRBJ2-1 | TRBD2 | TRBV7-2 | . | TGTGCCAGCAGCAAAGCGTCTAGCGGGGACTACAATGAGCAGTTCTTC | CASSKASSGDYNEQFF
TRBJ2-3 | . | TRBV7-2 | many | TGTGCCAGCAGCAACTTTGGGCAAGATACGCAGTATTTT | CASSNFGQDTQYF
TRBJ2-2 | . | TRBV4-1 | . | TGCGCCAGCAGCCAAGATGGGCTCCACAGCCACGCCGGGGAGCTGTTTTTT | CASSQDGLHSHAGELFF
TRBJ2-1 | . | TRBV6-2/TRBV6-3 | few | TGTGCCAGCAGCACCCAAGGGCTGACGGATGAGCAGTTCTTC | CASSTQGLTDEQFF
TRBJ2-3 | . | TRBV5-1 | few | TGCGCCAGCAGCTTTTGGGGGCTCGGCACAGATACGCAGTATTTT | CASSFWGLGTDTQYF
TRBJ1-2 | . | TRBV6-1 | few | TGTGCCAGCAGTGACGCGGACGGGATGGGTGGCTACACCTTC | CASSDADGMGGYTF
TRBJ2-1 | . | TRBV9 | many | TGTGCCAGCAGCGTAACCGAGGGGGGAACCTACAATGAGCAGTTCTTC | CASSVTEGGTYNEQFF
TRBJ1-1 | . | TRBV10-3 | . | TGTGCCATTCAGGGAATCGGCACTGAAGCTTTCTTT | CAIQGIGTEAFF
TRBJ2-1 | . | TRBV7-8 | many | TGTGCCAGCAGCTCTCTCCGGGACGGACAATACAATGAGCAGTTCTTC | CASSSLRDGQYNEQFF